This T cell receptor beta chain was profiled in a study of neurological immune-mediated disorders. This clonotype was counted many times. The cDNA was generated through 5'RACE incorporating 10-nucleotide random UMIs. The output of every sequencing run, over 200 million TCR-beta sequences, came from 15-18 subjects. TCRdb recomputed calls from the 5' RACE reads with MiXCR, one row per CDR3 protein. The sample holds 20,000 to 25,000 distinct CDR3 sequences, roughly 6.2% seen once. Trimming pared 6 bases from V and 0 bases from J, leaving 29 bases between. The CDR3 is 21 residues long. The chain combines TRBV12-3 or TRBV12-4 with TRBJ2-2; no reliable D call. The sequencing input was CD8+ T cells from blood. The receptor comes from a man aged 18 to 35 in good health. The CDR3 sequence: CASSPYDLVTRWQTNTGELFF. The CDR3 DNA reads TGTGCCAGCAGCCCCTACGACCTTGTCACACGTTGGCAGACGAACACCGGGGAGCTGTTTTTT.